This record covers a single T cell receptor beta chain. The antigen is unknown. Every TCR cDNA molecule bore a unique molecular identifier. TCRdb fed the 5' RACE reads into MiXCR, producing one record per CDR3 protein. The table includes more than 50,000 distinct CDR3 sequences, approximately 7% detected once. The entry originates in a study of spatial heterogeneity in lung cancer. At the level of the study: More than eight raw reads, on average, carried each unique TCR and UMI combination. General observations from the study: Ubiquitous expanded tumor TCRs showed up in blood more at resection than follow-up.

Time point denoted: sample taken at primary tumor resection. The authors sequenced whole RNA from tumor, nontumor lung or frozen PBMC without sorting. There were roughly 72 donors, all of them untreated patients with early-stage non-small cell lung cancer. The clonotype comes from a female donor with early-stage non-small cell lung cancer. Sequencing was performed on PBMCs, taken at surgery.

CDR3: CASSFARSRYYEQYF. The CDR3 coding sequence is TGTGCCAGCAGCTTCGCCCGCAGTAGGTACTACGAGCAGTACTTC. The gene calls are TRBV11-2 and TRBJ2-7; D remains ambiguous. In germline, CDR1 is SGHAT, CDR2 FQNNGV. V lost 3 bases to trimming and J lost 3 bases, with 15 bases between them. CDR3 length: 15 residues.